This T cell receptor (beta chain) was recorded in a study of blood T cell repertoires in COVID-19. Study-wide context: Samples representing acute and convalescent COVID-19 were sourced from the United States, Italy and Spain. The analysed material was cDNA or gDNA that came from T cells, B-cell-depleted T cells, or PBMCs.

This CDR3 region has 12 residues. The V gene's germline CDR1 is SNHLY and CDR2 FYNNEI. V was cut by 4 bases and J by 4 bases, with 6 bases left in between. Authors' methods: Cell counts per sample came from amplifying reference gene primers. Using immunoSEQ multiplex PCR, the repertoire was profiled, and TCRdb retains in-frame clones only, with some absent. The V and J calls and clone size come from that table; D and trimming were worked out from the DNA. The data contain over 100,000 clones, about 91% of them seen just once; the ten biggest clones take up around 10%. Sequencing was performed on peripheral blood. The receptor comes from a middle-aged man with acute or convalescent COVID-19. The chain has TRBV2 and TRBJ2-3; D gene unclear. The CDR3 is CASSGQSDTQYF. The CDR3 coding sequence is TGTGCCAGCAGTGGTCAGTCAGATACGCAGTATTTT.